The rows below give T cell receptor beta chains drawn from one sample of a study of cytomegalovirus exposure and HLA in healthy donors. Data came from immunoSEQ multiplex PCR; TCRdb stores just in-frame clones and leaves some out. Seen here are 200,000 to 250,000 clones, roughly 88% observed once, and the top ten hold roughly 0.66%. The source material was PBMCs. These receptors were obtained from a boy younger than 10 in good health and CMV-seronegative. CDR3s include the opening cysteine and the closing phenylalanine or tryptophan. A D gene is named only where the DNA matches it firmly. Size values are once, few and many counts, or a class for expanded clones, and some rows have none.

>NA|NA|TRBV18|TRBJ2-7
CASSPIPTVTYEQYF
TGTGCCAGCTCACCGATTCCGACAGTAACCTACGAGCAGTACTTC
>NA|NA|TRBV5-6|TRBJ1-3
CASSWKTENTIYF
TGTGCCAGCAGCTGGAAGACAGAAAACACCATATATTTT
>TRBD1|NA|TRBV14|TRBJ1-2
CASSPRQGGSYYGYTF
TGTGCCAGCAGCCCGAGACAGGGTGGCTCTTACTATGGCTACACCTTC
>NA|NA|TRBV6-5|TRBJ2-2
CASRFGQYTGELFF
TGTGCCAGCAGGTTCGGACAGTACACCGGGGAGCTGTTTTTT
>NA|NA|TRBV9|TRBJ2-3
CASSVLGGGTDTQYF
TGTGCCAGCAGCGTATTGGGCGGGGGCACAGATACGCAGTATTTT
>NA|NA|TRBV29-1|TRBJ1-1
CSAQPGQLMNTEAFF
TGCAGCGCACAACCAGGACAGCTCATGAACACTGAAGCTTTCTTT
>NA|NA|TRBV5-6|TRBJ1-1
CASSLGEGGEAFF
TGTGCCAGCAGCTTAGGGGAAGGGGGAGAAGCTTTCTTT
>NA|NA|TRBV7-9|TRBJ1-2
CASSLRGVPGYTF
TGTGCCAGCAGCCTCCGGGGAGTCCCTGGCTACACCTTC
>NA|NA|TRBV27|TRBJ1-1
CASSFQQLNTEAFF
TGTGCCAGCAGTTTCCAACAATTGAACACTGAAGCTTTCTTT
>NA|NA|TRBV11-2|TRBJ2-5
CASSFLLETQYF
TGTGCCAGCAGCTTCCTCTTAGAGACCCAGTACTTC
>TRBD1|once|TRBV5-1|TRBJ2-1
CASSLGQGVNEQFF
TGCGCCAGCAGCTTGGGGCAGGGGGTAAATGAGCAGTTCTTC
>NA|NA|TRBV5-8|TRBJ2-3
CASSSSTDTQYF
TGTGCCAGCAGCTCAAGCACAGATACGCAGTATTTT
>NA|NA|TRBV6-1|TRBJ1-2
CASRAPGGREGYTF
TGTGCCAGCAGAGCCCCGGGAGGCCGGGAGGGCTACACCTTC
>NA|NA|TRBV7-9|TRBJ2-2
CASSPYTGELFF
TGTGCCAGCAGCCCGTACACCGGGGAGCTGTTTTTT
>NA|NA|TRBV2|TRBJ2-7
CASSDLAPYEQYF
TGTGCCAGCAGTGATCTAGCGCCCTACGAGCAGTACTTC
>TRBD1|once|TRBV6-5|TRBJ1-5
CASSPRQGPGEPQHF
TGTGCCAGCAGTCCTAGACAGGGGCCGGGAGAGCCCCAGCATTTT
>NA|NA|TRBV5-4|TRBJ2-7
CASSLPGSSYEQYF
TGTGCCAGCAGCCTTCCGGGGAGCTCCTACGAGCAGTACTTC
>TRBD2|NA|TRBV13|TRBJ2-1
CASSLASGSSYNEQFF
TGTGCCAGCAGCTTAGCTAGCGGCAGCTCCTACAATGAGCAGTTCTTC
>NA|NA|TRBV6-4|TRBJ2-3
CASSDGAATDTQYF
TGTGCCAGCAGTGATGGGGCCGCAACAGATACGCAGTATTTT
>TRBD2|once|TRBV27|TRBJ2-7
CASRLAGSSYEQYF
TGTGCCAGCAGGCTAGCGGGGAGCTCCTACGAGCAGTACTTC